These 12 T cell receptor beta chains were all obtained from the same sample, sequenced in a study of lymphopenia after photon versus proton radiotherapy. Profiled with immunoSEQ multiplex PCR; TCRdb holds only in-frame clones, not every one. Of about 24,000 clones in the sample, approximately 84% were seen once. Specimen: peripheral blood, collected from a patient treated with photon-based radiotherapy. Every receptor here comes from a man aged 40-49 years with gastric cancer.

J is TRBJ1-2 and V is TRBV2; D is uncertain. The CDR3 spans 12 residues. In germline, CDR1 is SNHLY, CDR2 FYNNEI. V was trimmed by 1 base and J by 5 bases, leaving 5 bases between them. The CDR3 loop reads CASSEGLYGYTF. In nucleotides, the CDR3 is TGTGCCAGCAGTGAAGGCCTTTATGGCTACACCTTC.

The count of this clone is one. The gene calls are TRBV5-1 and TRBJ1-6; D not certain. Germline CDR1 is SGHRS and CDR2 is YFSETQ. V lost 3 bases and J lost 0, with 10 bases in between. The CDR3 totals 16 residues. As DNA, the CDR3 is TGCGCCAGCAGCTCATCAGGTAGCTCCTATAATTCACCCCTCCACTTT. Translation gives CASSSSGSSYNSPLHF.

V is TRBV14 and J is TRBJ1-1; D is perhaps TRBD1 (5 bases). The CDR3 is 16 amino acids. Germline V lookup: CDR1 SGHDN, CDR2 FVKESK. Trimming took 4 bases from V and 4 from J, leaving 19 bases between them. CDR3 in DNA: TGTGCCAGCAGCCCCTGGGGCGGGTTAAAAGGCACTGAAGCTTTCTTT. Encoded protein: CASSPWGGLKGTEAFF.

The V and J genes are TRBV15 and TRBJ2-3; D possibly uses TRBD1 or TRBD2 (5 bases each). CDR1 LNHNV and CDR2 YYDKDF come from the germline V gene (reference sequence). V was clipped by 9 bases and J by 5 bases, with 15 bases between them. This CDR3 has 13 residues. The DNA for the CDR3 is TGTGCCACGGCCGGGGACGAAAAAGATACGCAGTATTTT. It codes for CATAGDEKDTQYF.

This chain joins TRBV2 and TRBJ2-7, with 7 positions matching TRBD1. The trim removed 6 bases at V and 3 bases at J, leaving 5 bases unmatched. CDR1 and CDR2 (germline): SNHLY, FYNNEI. The CDR3 spans 13 residues. The CDR3 nucleotides read TGTGCCAGCAGACCCACAGGGGTCTACGAGCAGTACTTC. Amino acid sequence: CASRPTGVYEQYF. The full variable domain, its missing parts supplied by reference TRBV2 and TRBJ2-7, is EPEVTQTPSHQVTQMGQEVILRCVPISNHLYFYWYRQILGQKVEFLVSFYNNEISEKSEIFDDQFSVERPDGSNFTLKIRSTKLEDSAMYFCASRPTGVYEQYFGPGTRLTVT.

The J gene is TRBJ2-3, the V gene TRBV27, with 8 bases that match TRBD2. The ends lost 5 bases at V and 5 bases at J; junction bases unmatched: 15. Per germline, CDR1 MNHEY and CDR2 SMNVEV (reference sequence). The CDR3 has 17 amino acids. DNA of the CDR3: TGTGCCAGCAGTCCAGGTCTTCTCGGGGGGGCCGGAGATACGCAGTATTTT. It codes for CASSPGLLGGAGDTQYF.

The chain links TRBV7-9 to TRBJ1-5; possibly TRBD1 for D (5 bases). Trimming shortened V by 5 bases and J by 6 bases, and 17 bases separated the two germline ends. The CDR3 totals 15 residues. Germline V gene lookup returns CDR1 SEHNR and CDR2 FQNEAQ (reference sequence). The CDR3 loop is CASSPGGGISQPQHF. Here the CDR3 DNA reads TGTGCCAGCAGCCCCGGGGGAGGGATAAGTCAGCCCCAGCATTTT. Complete variable domain (other parts from reference TRBV7-9 and TRBJ1-5): DTGVSQNPRHKITKRGQNVTFRCDPISEHNRLYWYRQTLGQGPEFLTYFQNEAQLEKSRLLSDRFSAERPKGSFSTLEIQRTEQGDSAMYLCASSPGGGISQPQHFGDGTRLSIL.

The chain joins TRBV7-8 to TRBJ1-3, with D hard to call. This CDR3 is 15 amino acids long. The germline V and J ends were trimmed by 2 bases and 4 bases, with 12 bases remaining between them. Germline assignment: CDR1 SGHVS and CDR2 FQNEAQ. CDR3 residues: CASSLRGQQGNTIYF. Here the CDR3 DNA reads TGTGCCAGCAGCTTACGGGGTCAGCAGGGAAACACCATATATTTT.

This sequence joins TRBV11-2 and TRBJ2-2; D gene ambiguous. The CDR3 consists of 13 residues. Germline assignment: CDR1 SGHAT and CDR2 FQNNGV. V was cut by 0 bases and J by 9 bases, with 8 bases left in between. CDR3 sequence: CASSLELRRELFF. The DNA of the CDR3 is TGTGCCAGCAGCTTAGAGCTTAGGCGGGAGCTGTTTTTT.

This chain connects TRBV19 to TRBJ2-2; TRBD1 aligns across 9 bases. This CDR3 has 15 amino acids. The germline gives CDR1 LNHDA, CDR2 SQIVND (reference sequence). The junction had 8 bases not matched to a gene; V was cut back by 6 bases and J by 6 bases. The CDR3 here is CASSSGTGRAGELFF. DNA for the CDR3: TGTGCCAGTAGCTCCGGGACAGGGCGGGCCGGGGAGCTGTTTTTT.

The gene calls are TRBV29-1 and TRBJ2-3; TRBD2 aligns across 12 bases. The CDR3 covers 12 residues. Germline lookup yields CDR1 SQVTM and CDR2 ANQGSEA. The trim removed 6 bases at V and 5 bases at J, leaving 0 bases unmatched. CDR3 coding DNA: TGCAGCGTGGGACTAGCGGGAGATACGCAGTATTTT. Its translation: CSVGLAGDTQYF.

This clone is labeled as medium-sized (0.01 to 0.1%). This chain links TRBV6-1 with TRBJ2-7, with 7 bases fitting TRBD2. The CDR3 has 16 residues. Germline CDR1 and CDR2: MNHNS and SASEGT. Unmatched junction bases numbered 10, after V lost 3 bases and J lost 2 bases. CDR3 sequence reads: CASSDLGGDATYEQYF. The CDR3 region has the DNA TGTGCCAGCAGTGACTTGGGAGGGGACGCCACCTACGAGCAGTACTTC.